This TCR beta chain is from a study of cytomegalovirus exposure and HLA in healthy donors. Findings and limits, study-wide: Association of a missense DCLRE1C variant with TCR beta V- and J-gene trimming was reported in a later analysis. Researchers reported from a later analysis that most CMV-associated TCR beta chains appeared HLA-restricted. The dataset shows that most TCR sequences were rare, while some public TCRs occurred in many donors. The Asian-associated ancestry cluster reportedly had fewer N-insertions than the approximately 670-donor mean in a later analysis.

The CDR3 spans 14 residues. Trimming left V 5 bases short and J 8 bases short, with 15 bases between. Germline V gene lookup returns CDR1 SGHTA and CDR2 FQGNSA. About this clone itself: Its antigen is not known.

PCR involved 60 Vbeta and 13 Jbeta primers. TCRdb's copy holds only in-frame clones and misses some; the assay was immunoSEQ multiplex PCR. This sample contains under 70,000 clones. Sequencing used PBMCs. This sequence was found in a female donor in good health and CMV-seropositive. The gene calls are TRBV7-2 and TRBJ1-4; maybe TRBD1 (6 bases). CDR3 DNA sequence: TGTGCCAGCAGCCAGGGGCGGGTCAACGAAAAACTGTTTTTT. Its protein product is CASSQGRVNEKLFF.